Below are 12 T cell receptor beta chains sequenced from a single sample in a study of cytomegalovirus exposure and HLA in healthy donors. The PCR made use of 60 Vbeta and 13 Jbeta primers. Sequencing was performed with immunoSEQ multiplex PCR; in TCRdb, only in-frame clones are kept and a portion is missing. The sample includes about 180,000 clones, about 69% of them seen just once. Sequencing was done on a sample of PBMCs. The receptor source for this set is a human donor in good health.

CDR3 nucleotide sequence: TGTGCCAGCAGCGTAGACGACTCCTCCTACGAGCAGTACTTC. Translating gives CASSVDDSSYEQYF. The chain combines TRBV9 with TRBJ2-7; D is ambiguous. Germline V gene sequence: CDR1 SGDLS, CDR2 YYNGEE. V lost 0 bases and J lost 0, with 7 bases in between. There are 14 residues in the CDR3.

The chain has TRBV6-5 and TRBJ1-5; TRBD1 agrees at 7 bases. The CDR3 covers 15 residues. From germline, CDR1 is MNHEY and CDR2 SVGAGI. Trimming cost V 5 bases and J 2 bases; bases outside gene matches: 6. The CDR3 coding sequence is TGTGCCAGCAGTCGACAGGGAACTGGCAATCAGCCCCAGCATTTT. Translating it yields CASSRQGTGNQPQHF.

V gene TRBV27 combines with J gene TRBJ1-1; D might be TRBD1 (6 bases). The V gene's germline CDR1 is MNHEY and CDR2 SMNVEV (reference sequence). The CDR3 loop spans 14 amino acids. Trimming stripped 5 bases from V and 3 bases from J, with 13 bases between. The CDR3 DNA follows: TGTGCCAGCAGTGCTCAGGGGCGCCACACTGAAGCTTTCTTT. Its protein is CASSAQGRHTEAFF.

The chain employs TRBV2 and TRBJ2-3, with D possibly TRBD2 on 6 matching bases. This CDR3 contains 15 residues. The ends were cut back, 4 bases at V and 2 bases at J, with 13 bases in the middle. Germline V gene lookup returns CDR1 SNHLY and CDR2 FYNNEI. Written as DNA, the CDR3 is TGTGCCAGCAGTGGGAGGGGTCAGGACACAGATACGCAGTATTTT. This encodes CASSGRGQDTDTQYF.

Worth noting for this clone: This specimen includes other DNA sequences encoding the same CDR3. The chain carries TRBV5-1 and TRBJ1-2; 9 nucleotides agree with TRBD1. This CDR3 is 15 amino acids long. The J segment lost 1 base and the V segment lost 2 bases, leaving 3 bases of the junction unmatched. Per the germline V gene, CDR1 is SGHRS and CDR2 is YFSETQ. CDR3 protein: CASSLRTGDNYGYTF. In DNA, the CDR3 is TGCGCCAGCAGCTTAAGGACAGGGGATAACTATGGCTACACCTTC. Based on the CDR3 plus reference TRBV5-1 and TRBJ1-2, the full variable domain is KAGVTQTPRYLIKTRGQQVTLSCSPISGHRSVSWYQQTPGQGLQFLFEYFSETQRNKGNFPGRFSGRQFSNSRSEMNVSTLELGDSALYLCASSLRTGDNYGYTFGSGTRLTVV.

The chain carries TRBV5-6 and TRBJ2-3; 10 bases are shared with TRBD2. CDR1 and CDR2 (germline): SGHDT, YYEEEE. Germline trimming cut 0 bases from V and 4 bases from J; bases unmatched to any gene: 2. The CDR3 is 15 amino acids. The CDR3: CASSLETSGSDTQYF. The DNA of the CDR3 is TGTGCCAGCAGCTTGGAGACTAGCGGGTCAGATACGCAGTATTTT.

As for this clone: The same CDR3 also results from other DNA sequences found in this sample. Written as DNA, the CDR3 is TGTGCCAGTAGTCCCACAGGGGGCTCCTACGAGCAGTACTTC. Its protein product is CASSPTGGSYEQYF. This rearrangement joins TRBV19 to TRBJ2-7; 8 bases are a match to TRBD1. Trimming took 5 bases from V and 0 from J; bases not matched to a gene: 3. The CDR3 runs 14 residues. Germline values: CDR1 LNHDA, CDR2 SQIVND (reference sequence). Drawing the rest from reference TRBV19 and TRBJ2-7, the complete variable domain is DGGITQSPKYLFRKEGQNVTLSCEQNLNHDAMYWYRQDPGQGLRLIYYSQIVNDFQKGDIAEGYSVSREKKESFPLTVTSAQKNPTAFYLCASSPTGGSYEQYFGPGTRLTVT.

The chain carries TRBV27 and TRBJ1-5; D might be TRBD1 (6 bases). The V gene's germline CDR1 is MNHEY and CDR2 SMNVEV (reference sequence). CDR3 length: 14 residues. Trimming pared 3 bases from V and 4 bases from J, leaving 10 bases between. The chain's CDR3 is CASSLRRGNQPQHF. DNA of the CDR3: TGTGCCAGCAGTTTGAGAAGGGGGAATCAGCCCCAGCATTTT.

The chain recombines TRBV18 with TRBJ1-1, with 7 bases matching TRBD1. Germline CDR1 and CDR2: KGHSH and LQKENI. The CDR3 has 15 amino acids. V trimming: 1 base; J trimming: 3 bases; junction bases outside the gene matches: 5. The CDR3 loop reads CASSPLGQGDTEAFF. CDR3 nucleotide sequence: TGTGCCAGCTCACCACTCGGGCAGGGGGACACTGAAGCTTTCTTT. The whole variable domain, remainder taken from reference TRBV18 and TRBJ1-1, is NAGVMQNPRHLVRRRGQEARLRCSPMKGHSHVYWYRQLPEEGLKFMVYLQKENIIDESGMPKERFSAEFPKEGPSILRIQQVVRGDSAAYFCASSPLGQGDTEAFFGQGTRLTVV.

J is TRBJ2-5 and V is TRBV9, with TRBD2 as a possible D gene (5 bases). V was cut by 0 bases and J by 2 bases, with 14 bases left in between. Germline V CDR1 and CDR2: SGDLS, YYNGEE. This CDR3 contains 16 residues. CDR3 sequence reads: CASSVGPGLWQETQYF. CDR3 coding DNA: TGTGCCAGCAGCGTAGGACCGGGGTTGTGGCAAGAGACCCAGTACTTC. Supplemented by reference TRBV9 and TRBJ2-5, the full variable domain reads DSGVTQTPKHLITATGQRVTLRCSPRSGDLSVYWYQQSLDQGLQFLIQYYNGEERAKGNILERFSAQQFPDLHSELNLSSLELGDSALYFCASSVGPGLWQETQYFGPGTRLLVL.

As DNA, the CDR3 is TGTGCCAGCAGCCTAGCGGGGAGCTCCTACGAGCAGTACTTC. Translated: CASSLAGSSYEQYF. This sequence joins TRBV5-4 and TRBJ2-7; 9 nucleotides align to TRBD2. Looked up from germline, CDR1 is SGHNT and CDR2 is YYREEE (reference sequence). The CDR3 spans 14 residues. Trimming at V came to 4 bases and at J to 0 bases, leaving 2 bases not matched to a gene.

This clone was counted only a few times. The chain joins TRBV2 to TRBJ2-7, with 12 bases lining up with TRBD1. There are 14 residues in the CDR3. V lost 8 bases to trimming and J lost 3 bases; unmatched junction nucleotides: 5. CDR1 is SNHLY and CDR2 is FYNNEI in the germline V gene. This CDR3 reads CASSRDRGLYEQYF. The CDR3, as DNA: TGTGCCAGCTCCCGGGACAGGGGGCTCTACGAGCAGTACTTC.